This is a list of T cell receptor beta chains from one sample in a study of cytomegalovirus exposure and HLA in healthy donors. Here immunoSEQ multiplex PCR was the method, and the copy in TCRdb shows in-frame clones only, minus some. This table has 160,000 or so clones, roughly 81% appearing once. Sequenced: PBMCs. Receptors originate from a woman under 30 in good health and CMV-seronegative. The CDR3 runs from the conserved cysteine through the conserved F or W. The D gene is left open where the match is weak. The size field is filled for only some rows; it gives once, few, many or a size class.

clone_size,d_call,v_call,j_call,cdr3_nt,cdr3_aa
.,.,TRBV9,TRBJ2-3,TGTGCCAGCAGCGTAGGTCAGGGATACACAGATACGCAGTATTTT,CASSVGQGYTDTQYF
.,TRBD2,TRBV11-1,TRBJ2-4,TGTGCCAGCAGCTTAGGGCTAGCGGGAAACATTCAGTACTTC,CASSLGLAGNIQYF
once,TRBD1,TRBV19,TRBJ2-1,TGTGCCAGTAGTACCCAGGGACAGACCAACAATGAGCAGTTCTTC,CASSTQGQTNNEQFF
.,TRBD2,TRBV7-9,TRBJ2-7,TGTGCCAGCAGCCACCCCCGACTAGCGGGGGGTTACGAGCAGTACTTC,CASSHPRLAGGYEQYF
.,TRBD2,TRBV2,TRBJ2-7,TGTGCCAGCAGGGAGGGACTACGCGAGCAGTACTTC,CASREGLREQYF
once,TRBD2,TRBV13,TRBJ2-7,TGTGCCAGCAGAGGGCGGGGGGGGAGCGACGAGCAGTACTTC,CASRGRGGSDEQYF
.,TRBD1,TRBV23-1,TRBJ1-4,TGCGCCAGCAGTCAATGTAGGACAGGGAATGAAAAACTGTTTTTT,CASSQCRTGNEKLFF
.,TRBD1,TRBV9,TRBJ2-5,TGTGCCAGCAGCGTAGGGGACAGGAGCCAAGAGACCCAGTACTTC,CASSVGDRSQETQYF
.,.,TRBV6-1,TRBJ1-5,TGTGCCAGCAGGGAGGGGCGAGCAGGTAATCAGCCCCAGCATTTT,CASREGRAGNQPQHF
.,.,TRBV5-1,TRBJ2-1,TGCGCCAGCAGGCCAAAGAATATAGCCAACCTCGAGAGCTCCTACAATGAGCAGTTCTTC,CASRPKNIANLESSYNEQFF
.,TRBD1,TRBV5-1,TRBJ2-7,TGCGCCAGCAGCACCGGACAGGGGCGATACGAGCAGTACTTC,CASSTGQGRYEQYF
few,.,TRBV4-1,TRBJ2-7,TGCGCCAGCAGCCGGATTGGCGGGACGGGAGAGTACGAGCAGTACTTC,CASSRIGGTGEYEQYF
once,.,TRBV7-2,TRBJ2-3,TGTGCCAGCAGCTTAGTGGGCCCAGATACGCAGTATTTT,CASSLVGPDTQYF
.,TRBD2,TRBV10-3,TRBJ2-2,TGTGCCATCAGTAGTGCGGGAGGAACCGGGGAGCTGTTTTTT,CAISSAGGTGELFF
.,TRBD2,TRBV28,TRBJ2-1,TGTGCCAGCAGTTCCGCCGGACTAGCGGGAAGAACCTCCTACAATGAGCAGTTCTTC,CASSSAGLAGRTSYNEQFF
.,.,TRBV5-5,TRBJ1-5,TGTGCCAGCAGCTTGGTGGCGGGGATGAGCAATCAGCCCCAGCATTTT,CASSLVAGMSNQPQHF
.,TRBD2,TRBV15,TRBJ2-1,TGTGCCACCAGCAGAGACCTAGCGGGAGTCCCTGAGCAGTTCTTC,CATSRDLAGVPEQFF
.,.,TRBV27,TRBJ2-7,TGTGCCAGCAGTTTATTAGGGCGGGGAGAGCAGTACTTC,CASSLLGRGEQYF
.,TRBD1,TRBV11-3,TRBJ2-3,TGTGCCAGCAGCTTAGACCCGACAGGGACAGATACGCAGTATTTT,CASSLDPTGTDTQYF
once,.,TRBV5-5,TRBJ1-2,TGTGCCAGCAGCACCGCGACAGTCGGCTATGGCTACACCTTC,CASSTATVGYGYTF
.,.,TRBV28,TRBJ2-7,TGTGCCAGCAGTTTAGGGCGGAGGAGCTCCTACGAGCAGTACTTC,CASSLGRRSSYEQYF
.,TRBD1,TRBV2,TRBJ2-2,TGTGCCAGCAGTGTCCAGGGGGCCGGGGAGCTGTTTTTT,CASSVQGAGELFF
once,TRBD1,TRBV10-2,TRBJ2-3,TGCGCCAGCAGTGAGGCCGGGACAGGGAAAAGCACAGATACGCAGTATTTT,CASSEAGTGKSTDTQYF
.,.,TRBV4-3,TRBJ1-5,TGCGCCAGCAGCCAAGATATCCAAAGTCTAGGCAATCAGCCCCAGCATTTT,CASSQDIQSLGNQPQHF
.,TRBD1,TRBV6-1,TRBJ2-6,TGTGCCAGCAGTGGGACAGGGGGCTCTGGGGCCAACGTCCTGACTTTC,CASSGTGGSGANVLTF
.,TRBD1,TRBV7-8,TRBJ1-2,TGTGCCAGCAGCGCACAGACAGGGTCTAACTATGGCTACACCTTC,CASSAQTGSNYGYTF
few,TRBD2,TRBV5-6,TRBJ2-5,TGTGCCAGCAGCTTGTATAGCGGGGGGACAAAGAGAACCCAGTACTTC,CASSLYSGGTKRTQYF
.,TRBD1,TRBV2,TRBJ2-5,TGTGCCAGCAGTGAAGCGCGCAGGGGGATTCAAGAGACCCAGTACTTC,CASSEARRGIQETQYF
few,.,TRBV6-5,TRBJ1-2,TGTGCCAGCAGTTACTCTCGGGGGAGATCCGATGGCTACACCTTC,CASSYSRGRSDGYTF
.,TRBD2,TRBV18,TRBJ2-2,TGTGCCAGCCACCTTCCGGGAGGGCCCACCGGGGAGCTGTTTTTT,CASHLPGGPTGELFF
few,TRBD2,TRBV28,TRBJ2-3,TGTGCCAGCAGTTCACTCCCGGGACTAGCGGAGGGCGCCACAGATACGCAGTATTTT,CASSSLPGLAEGATDTQYF
.,.,TRBV4-3,TRBJ2-5,TGCGCCAGCAGCCAGGCCCACATCGCCCCCGAGACCCAGTACTTC,CASSQAHIAPETQYF
.,.,TRBV28,TRBJ2-7,TGTGCCAGCAACTATCGACTCTTCACTCTAGCCTACGAGCAGTACTTC,CASNYRLFTLAYEQYF
.,TRBD1,TRBV27,TRBJ1-1,TGTGCCAGCACTTTAGGGGGCCCCCTCGACACTGAAGCTTTCTTT,CASTLGGPLDTEAFF
.,.,TRBV5-4,TRBJ2-3,TGTGCCAGCAGCGCCAACTTGAATACGCAGTATTTT,CASSANLNTQYF
.,TRBD1,TRBV5-1,TRBJ1-2,TGCGCCAGCAGCGCGGGACAGGAAAGGAGCTACACCTTC,CASSAGQERSYTF
once,.,TRBV29-1,TRBJ2-3,TGCAGCGGGCGACAAGGTGACCCCGGAGATACGCAGTATTTT,CSGRQGDPGDTQYF
.,.,TRBV14,TRBJ2-3,TGTGCCAGCAGCCACCGGGGGACCCTATTGAGCACAGATACGCAGTATTTT,CASSHRGTLLSTDTQYF
few,.,TRBV2,TRBJ1-6,TGTGCCAGCAGTGACAGGGGAAATTCACCCCTCCACTTT,CASSDRGNSPLHF
.,.,TRBV7-2,TRBJ2-6,TGTGCCAGCAGCCCCAGTTTGAGGGCCAACGTCCTGACTTTC,CASSPSLRANVLTF
few,TRBD1,TRBV11-2,TRBJ1-2,TGTGCCAGCAGCCACCGCCGTAGACAGGGGGAAATCGGCTATGGCTACACCTTC,CASSHRRRQGEIGYGYTF